This entry lists 24 T cell receptor beta chains sequenced from one sample in a study of shared T cell receptors in the human thymus (dated by TCRdb to the early 2020s). Libraries were constructed by the immunoSEQ multiplex PCR assay. Held by TCRdb, this immuneACCESS table contains in-frame sequences only and omits some clones. Under half of the omission traces to an unresolved V gene where checked; the cause of the rest is unknown. The sample table holds more than 550,000 clones, of which approximately 89% were seen once. The ten largest clones represent 0.0094% of the sample. The same data also contributed to another study, on human thymus T cells.

Sequencing was done on a sample of thymocytes. The source is a boy under three years old with a congenital heart defect. Donor details come from another sample of the same person, matched by shared clones.

The chain uses TRBV4-3 and TRBJ1-1; 7 bases match TRBD1. Unmatched junction bases numbered 11, after V lost 2 bases and J lost 2 bases. CDR3 length: 17 residues. CDR1 is LGHNA, CDR2 YSLEER, per germline. The CDR3 reads CASSQLTGMTANTEAFF. The CDR3 nucleotides are TGCGCCAGCAGCCAACTGACAGGGATGACGGCTAACACTGAAGCTTTCTTT.

A single count supports this clone. V gene TRBV27 combines with J gene TRBJ2-5, with D maybe TRBD2 (5 bases). From germline, CDR1 is MNHEY and CDR2 SMNVEV (reference sequence). V lost 3 bases to trimming and J lost 5 bases, with 13 bases between them. This CDR3 has 14 residues. The CDR3, as DNA: TGTGCCAGCAGTTTTCGGGGTCCTCCGGAGACCCAGTACTTC. Translating gives CASSFRGPPETQYF.

This chain links TRBV5-1 with TRBJ2-1; 12 bases line up with TRBD2. The CDR3 contains 19 residues. Germline trimming cut 2 bases from V and 5 bases from J; bases unmatched to any gene: 14. Germline CDR1 reads SGHRS; CDR2 reads YFSETQ. The CDR3 DNA is TGCGCCAGCAGCTTCCCGACTAGCGGGGGATCCGGGCTTGACAATGAGCAGTTCTTC. Protein: CASSFPTSGGSGLDNEQFF.

This clone appeared a single time. This rearrangement joins TRBV4-2 to TRBJ2-2; 7 nucleotides match TRBD1. CDR3 length: 20 residues. V dropped 0 bases and J dropped 2; count of bases not matched to a gene: 15. Germline V gives CDR1 LGHNA, CDR2 YNFKEQ. The chain's CDR3 is CASSQDVIGTATINTGELFF. CDR3 DNA: TGTGCCAGCAGCCAAGATGTAATAGGGACAGCCACCATTAACACCGGGGAGCTGTTTTTT.

This sequence joins TRBV4-2 and TRBJ2-2, with 8 positions matching TRBD1. Germline CDR1 reads LGHNA; CDR2 reads YNFKEQ. The CDR3 length is 18 residues. The V gene end was trimmed by 0 bases and the J gene end by 2 bases; junction bases not matched to a gene: 8. The DNA for the CDR3 is TGTGCCAGCAGCCAAGATCTGGAGGACAGGGATAACACCGGGGAGCTGTTTTTT. It translates to CASSQDLEDRDNTGELFF.

As DNA, the CDR3 is TGTGCCAGCAGCTTACCGGGAGCCTCAGATACGCAGTATTTT. Translated: CASSLPGASDTQYF. This rearrangement joins TRBV7-2 to TRBJ2-3; D perhaps matches TRBD2 (6 bases). Trimming took off 2 bases at V and 4 bases at J, with 10 bases between the two ends. CDR1 is SGHTA, CDR2 FQGNSA, per germline. CDR3 length: 14 amino acids.

V is TRBV29-1 and J is TRBJ1-2, with 7 nucleotides matching TRBD1. The CDR3 runs 16 residues. The germline gives CDR1 SQVTM, CDR2 ANQGSEA. V gave up 4 bases and J gave up 0 bases; unmatched junction bases: 11. The CDR3 here is CSVAPPSGGANYGYTF. The CDR3 region has the DNA TGCAGCGTTGCTCCCCCCTCAGGGGGAGCTAACTATGGCTACACCTTC.

This chain joins TRBV5-1 and TRBJ2-7; weak D call: TRBD2 (6 bases). V was clipped by 4 bases and J by 0 bases, with 17 bases between them. The CDR3 length is 16 residues. Germline assignment: CDR1 SGHRS and CDR2 YFSETQ. CDR3 in amino acids: CASSPRPGLSSYEQYF. DNA of the CDR3: TGCGCCAGCAGCCCGCGGCCGGGACTGAGCTCCTACGAGCAGTACTTC.

This sequence joins TRBV19 and TRBJ2-1, with 8 positions matching TRBD2. The J segment lost 8 bases and the V segment lost 2 bases, leaving 8 bases of the junction unmatched. The CDR3 is made up of 15 amino acids. The germline V gene has CDR1 LNHDA and CDR2 SQIVND (reference sequence). CDR3 bases: TGTGCCAGTAGTATAAGACTAGCGAGGGATGATGAGCAGTTCTTC. Translating it yields CASSIRLARDDEQFF.

The chain couples TRBV11-2 to TRBJ2-5; D may be TRBD2 (6 bases). This CDR3 has 14 amino acids. CDR1 and CDR2 from the germline V gene are SGHAT and FQNNGV. The V end was cut by 5 bases, the J end by 3 bases, with 13 bases between. The CDR3 loop reads CASSRRGTKETQYF. The CDR3 bases are TGTGCCAGCAGCCGACGCGGGACCAAAGAGACCCAGTACTTC.

Here the CDR3 reads CASSYRLADSYEQYF. DNA of the CDR3: TGTGCCAGCAGTTATAGACTAGCGGACTCCTACGAGCAGTACTTC. V is TRBV6-5 and J is TRBJ2-7; TRBD2 agrees at 9 bases. The germline gives CDR1 MNHEY, CDR2 SVGAGI. The CDR3 is 15 amino acids. The trim removed 3 bases at V and 0 bases at J, leaving 3 bases unmatched.

The rearrangement joins TRBV5-1 to TRBJ1-2; TRBD1 agrees at 7 bases. The CDR3 totals 18 residues. V was clipped by 2 bases and J by 4 bases; unmatched bases: 17. The germline V gene has CDR1 SGHRS and CDR2 YFSETQ. In DNA, the CDR3 is TGCGCCAGCAGCTTAAGAATCACTACAGGGGAAAAACTCTATGGCTACACCTTC. Amino acids: CASSLRITTGEKLYGYTF.

The rearrangement joins TRBV27 to TRBJ1-1; D remains unclear. The CDR3 has 14 amino acids. The ends were cut back, 0 bases at V and 1 base at J, with 6 bases in the middle. Per germline, CDR1 MNHEY and CDR2 SMNVEV (reference sequence). The CDR3 sequence: CASSLSRRNTEAFF. The CDR3 DNA is TGTGCCAGCAGTTTATCTAGGAGGAACACTGAAGCTTTCTTT.

The rearrangement joins TRBV27 to TRBJ2-7, with 11 bases that match TRBD2. The germline V gene encodes CDR1 MNHEY and CDR2 SMNVEV (reference sequence). CDR3 length: 15 amino acids. J was trimmed by 6 bases and V by 5 bases; bases with no gene match: 9. The CDR3 sequence: CASSAPSGRTPEQYF. As DNA, the CDR3 is TGTGCCAGCAGTGCCCCTAGCGGGAGGACCCCCGAGCAGTACTTC.

The chain combines TRBV15 with TRBJ2-3, with D possibly TRBD1 on 6 matching bases. The CDR3 is made up of 16 amino acids. The germline CDR1 and CDR2 sequences are LNHNV and YYDKDF (reference sequence). Trimming took off 5 bases at V and 1 base at J, with 16 bases between the two ends. The CDR3 DNA is TGTGCCACCAGCCCAGACCACAGGGACCGCACAGATACGCAGTATTTT. As protein: CATSPDHRDRTDTQYF.

This CDR3 reads CASSYTPGQAVYEQYF. The CDR3 DNA sequence: TGTGCCAGCAGTTACACGCCGGGACAGGCCGTCTACGAGCAGTACTTC. The genes are TRBV6-5 and TRBJ2-7; 8 bases are a match to TRBD1. The CDR3 is 16 residues long. The germline V gene has CDR1 MNHEY and CDR2 SVGAGI. The V segment lost 2 bases and the J segment 3 bases; nucleotides outside the gene matches: 9.

The gene calls are TRBV28 and TRBJ1-5; D gene uncertain. The CDR3 totals 15 residues. Between the trimmed V and J ends, which lost 8 bases and 2 bases, there was a span of 16 bases. Germline CDR1 reads MDHEN; CDR2 reads SYDVKM. The CDR3 reads CASCESRGCNQPQHF. Here the CDR3 DNA reads TGTGCCAGCTGTGAAAGTAGAGGATGCAATCAGCCCCAGCATTTT.

The V gene is TRBV27, the J gene TRBJ2-1, with D possibly being TRBD2 (7 bases). The CDR3 spans 15 residues. Germline-derived CDR1 and CDR2 are MNHEY and SMNVEV (reference sequence). Between the trimmed V and J ends, which lost 6 bases and 5 bases, there was a span of 17 bases. The DNA of the CDR3 is TGTGCCAGCAGCCTCGGACTAGAGGGGGACAATGAGCAGTTCTTC. This codes for CASSLGLEGDNEQFF.

This chain connects TRBV27 to TRBJ2-1, with D unresolved. Between the trimmed V and J ends, which lost 4 bases and 5 bases, there was a span of 18 bases. Germline CDR1 MNHEY, CDR2 SMNVEV (reference sequence). This CDR3 spans 16 amino acids. CDR3 DNA sequence: TGTGCCAGCAGTTCTCACACCGCTAGGATGGACAATGAGCAGTTCTTC. It specifies CASSSHTARMDNEQFF.

The chain is built from TRBV5-1 and TRBJ2-5; 10 bases line up with TRBD1. Unmatched junction bases numbered 2, after V lost 2 bases and J lost 1 base. CDR1 and CDR2 from the germline V gene are SGHRS and YFSETQ. CDR3 size: 15 residues. The CDR3 nucleotides are TGCGCCAGCAGCTTCTGGACAGGGGGCCAAGAGACCCAGTACTTC. Residues: CASSFWTGGQETQYF.

The chain couples TRBV29-1 to TRBJ2-1; possible D gene TRBD1, 6 bases. The CDR3 has 16 amino acids. The germline V gene encodes CDR1 SQVTM and CDR2 ANQGSEA. Between the trimmed V and J ends, which lost 3 bases and 0 bases, there was a span of 15 bases. CDR3 sequence reads: CSVEGAGPSSYNEQFF. CDR3 sequence (DNA): TGCAGCGTTGAGGGGGCAGGTCCCAGCTCCTACAATGAGCAGTTCTTC.

This chain links TRBV28 with TRBJ2-2, with 7 bases matching TRBD2. CDR1 MDHEN and CDR2 SYDVKM come from the germline V gene. Germline trimming cut 4 bases from V and 5 bases from J; bases unmatched to any gene: 7. CDR3 length: 15 residues. The CDR3: CASSSSGQRTGELFF. The DNA of the CDR3 is TGTGCCAGCAGTTCTAGCGGCCAGAGAACCGGGGAGCTGTTTTTT.

This chain uses TRBV5-1 with TRBJ2-2; 8 bases match TRBD2. The CDR3 loop spans 15 amino acids. V dropped 2 bases and J dropped 5; count of bases not matched to a gene: 5. Germline lookup yields CDR1 SGHRS and CDR2 YFSETQ. The CDR3 DNA sequence: TGCGCCAGCAGCTTCGGCGGGGGGCAAACCGGGGAGCTGTTTTTT. Amino acids: CASSFGGGQTGELFF.

V gene TRBV11-3 combines with J gene TRBJ1-1, with a tentative D call TRBD1 (6 bases). CDR3 length equals 13 residues. The V gene's germline CDR1 is SGHNT and CDR2 YENEEA. Trimming pared 5 bases from V and 7 bases from J, leaving 14 bases between. CDR3 DNA sequence: TGTGCCAGCAGCGTGACAGGCGATTATGAAGCTTTCTTT. It codes for CASSVTGDYEAFF.